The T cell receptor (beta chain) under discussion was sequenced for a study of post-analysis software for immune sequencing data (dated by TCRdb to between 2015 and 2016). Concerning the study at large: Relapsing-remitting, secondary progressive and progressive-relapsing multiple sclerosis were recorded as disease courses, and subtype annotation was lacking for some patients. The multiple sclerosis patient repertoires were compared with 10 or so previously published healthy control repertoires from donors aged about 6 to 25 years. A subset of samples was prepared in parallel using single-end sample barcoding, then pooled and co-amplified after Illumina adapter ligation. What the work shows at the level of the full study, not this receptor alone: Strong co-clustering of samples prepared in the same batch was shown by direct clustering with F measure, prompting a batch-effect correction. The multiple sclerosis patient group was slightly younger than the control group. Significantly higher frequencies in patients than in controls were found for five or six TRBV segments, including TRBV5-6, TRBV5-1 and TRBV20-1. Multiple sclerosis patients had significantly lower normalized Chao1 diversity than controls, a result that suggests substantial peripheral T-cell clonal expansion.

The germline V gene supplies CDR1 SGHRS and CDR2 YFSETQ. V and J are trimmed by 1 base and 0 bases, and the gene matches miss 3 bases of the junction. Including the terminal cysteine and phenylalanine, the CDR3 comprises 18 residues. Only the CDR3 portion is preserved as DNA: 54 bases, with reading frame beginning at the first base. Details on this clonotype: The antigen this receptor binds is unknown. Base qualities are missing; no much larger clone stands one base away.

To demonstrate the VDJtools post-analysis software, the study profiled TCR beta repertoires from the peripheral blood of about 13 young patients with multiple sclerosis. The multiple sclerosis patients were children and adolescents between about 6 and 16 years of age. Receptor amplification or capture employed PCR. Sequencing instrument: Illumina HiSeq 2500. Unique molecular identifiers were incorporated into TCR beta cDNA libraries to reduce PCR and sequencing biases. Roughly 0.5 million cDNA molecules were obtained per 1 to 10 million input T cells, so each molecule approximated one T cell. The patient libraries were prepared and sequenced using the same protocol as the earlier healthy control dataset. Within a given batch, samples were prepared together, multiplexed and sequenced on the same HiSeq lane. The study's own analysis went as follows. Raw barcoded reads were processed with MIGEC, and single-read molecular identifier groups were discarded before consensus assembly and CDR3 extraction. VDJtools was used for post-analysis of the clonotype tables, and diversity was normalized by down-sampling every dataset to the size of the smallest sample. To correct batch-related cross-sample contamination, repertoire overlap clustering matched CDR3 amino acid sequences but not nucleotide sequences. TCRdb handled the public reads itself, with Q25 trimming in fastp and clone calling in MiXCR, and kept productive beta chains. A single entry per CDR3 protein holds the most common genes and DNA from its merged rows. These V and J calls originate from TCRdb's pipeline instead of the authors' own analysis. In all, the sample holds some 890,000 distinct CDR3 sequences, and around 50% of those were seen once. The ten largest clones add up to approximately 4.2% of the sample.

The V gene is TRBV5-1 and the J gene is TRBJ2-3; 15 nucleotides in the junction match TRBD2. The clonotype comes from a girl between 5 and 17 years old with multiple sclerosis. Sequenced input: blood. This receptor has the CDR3 CASSLWGTSGGSTDTQYF. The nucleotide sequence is TGCGCCAGCAGCTTGTGGGGGACTAGCGGGGGGAGCACAGATACGCAGTATTTT.